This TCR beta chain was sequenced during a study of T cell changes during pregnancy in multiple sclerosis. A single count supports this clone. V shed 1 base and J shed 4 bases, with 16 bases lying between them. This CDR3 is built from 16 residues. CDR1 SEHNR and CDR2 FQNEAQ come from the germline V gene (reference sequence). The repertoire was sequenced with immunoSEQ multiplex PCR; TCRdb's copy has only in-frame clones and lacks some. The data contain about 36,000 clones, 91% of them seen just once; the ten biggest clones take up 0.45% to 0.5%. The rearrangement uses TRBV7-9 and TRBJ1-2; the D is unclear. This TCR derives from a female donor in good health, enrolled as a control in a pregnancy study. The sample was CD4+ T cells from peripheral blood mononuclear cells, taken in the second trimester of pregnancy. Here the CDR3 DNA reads TGTGCCAGCAGCTTAGATAGGAGGTTCACTAGCTATGGCTACACCTTC. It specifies CASSLDRRFTSYGYTF.